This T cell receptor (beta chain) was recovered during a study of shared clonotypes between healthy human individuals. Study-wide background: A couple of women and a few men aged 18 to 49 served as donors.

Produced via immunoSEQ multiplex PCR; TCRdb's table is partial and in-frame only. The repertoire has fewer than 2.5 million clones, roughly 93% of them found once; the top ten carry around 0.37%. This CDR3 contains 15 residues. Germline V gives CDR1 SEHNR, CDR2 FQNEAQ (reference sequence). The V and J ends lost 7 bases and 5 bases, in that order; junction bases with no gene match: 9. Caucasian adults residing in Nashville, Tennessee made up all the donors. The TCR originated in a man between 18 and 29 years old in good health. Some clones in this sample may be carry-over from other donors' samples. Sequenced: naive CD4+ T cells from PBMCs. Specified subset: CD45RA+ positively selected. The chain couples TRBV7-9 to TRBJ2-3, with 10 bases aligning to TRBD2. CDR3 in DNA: TGTGCCAGCACCCTAGCGGGAGCATCGGGAGATACGCAGTATTTT. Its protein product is CASTLAGASGDTQYF.